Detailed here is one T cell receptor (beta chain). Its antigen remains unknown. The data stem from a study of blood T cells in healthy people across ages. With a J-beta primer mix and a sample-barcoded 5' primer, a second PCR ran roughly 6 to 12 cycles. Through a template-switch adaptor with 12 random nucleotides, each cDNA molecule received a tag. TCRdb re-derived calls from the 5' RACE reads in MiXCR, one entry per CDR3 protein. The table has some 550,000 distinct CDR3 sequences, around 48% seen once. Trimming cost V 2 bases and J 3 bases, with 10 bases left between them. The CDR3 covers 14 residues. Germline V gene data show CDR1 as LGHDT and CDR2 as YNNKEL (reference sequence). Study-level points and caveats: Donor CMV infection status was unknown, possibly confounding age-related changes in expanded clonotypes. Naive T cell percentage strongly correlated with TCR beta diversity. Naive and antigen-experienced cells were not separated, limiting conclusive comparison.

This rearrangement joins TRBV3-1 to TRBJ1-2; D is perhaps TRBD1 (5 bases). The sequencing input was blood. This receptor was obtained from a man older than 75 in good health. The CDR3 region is CASSQHDSDYGYTF. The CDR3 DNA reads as TGTGCCAGCAGCCAACACGACAGCGACTATGGCTACACCTTC.